The clone carrying this TCR beta chain has only a few counts. Its antigen is as yet unknown. This specimen belongs to a study of OX40 agonist ivuxolimab in advanced cancers. Study context: Patients received ivuxolimab, an intravenous treatment, every 2 weeks at 0.01 to 10 mg/kg. Partial responses, seen in three patients, involved one hepatocellular carcinoma and two cutaneous melanomas. Overall study results and limits: Certain nonresponders likewise exhibited a low normalized T-cell clonal expansion. Among the lowest peripheral clonal expansion occurred in 0.1-3.0 mg/kg partial responders.

Germline CDR1 and CDR2: SGDLS and YYNGEE. The CDR3 runs 16 residues. Trimming left V 4 bases short and J 0 bases short, with 14 bases between. Produced via immunoSEQ multiplex PCR; TCRdb's table is partial and in-frame only. The sample yields over 35,000 clones, roughly nine tenths seen once. This sample comprised CD4+ or CD8+ T cells sorted from blood, obtained in a trial of the OX40 agonist ivuxolimab. V gene TRBV9 combines with J gene TRBJ2-4; a weak D match, TRBD1 (6 bases). This sequence originates from an adult with an advanced solid tumor such as melanoma, head and neck, liver or kidney cancer. DNA for the CDR3: TGTGCCAGCAGCCCCTGGGACACCATAGCCAAAAACATTCAGTACTTC. It yields the protein CASSPWDTIAKNIQYF. The full variable domain, in which reference TRBV9 and TRBJ2-4 provide the parts outside the CDR3, is DSGVTQTPKHLITATGQRVTLRCSPRSGDLSVYWYQQSLDQGLQFLIQYYNGEERAKGNILERFSAQQFPDLHSELNLSSLELGDSALYFCASSPWDTIAKNIQYFGAGTRLSVL.